This section outlines one T cell receptor beta chain sequence together with its context. Libraries were prepared by immunoSEQ multiplex PCR; TCRdb keeps only in-frame clonotypes and omits some of them. The sample includes just over 60,000 clones, around four fifths of them seen just once. The data derive from a study of blood T cell repertoires in COVID-19. Study information: PBMCs, B-cell-depleted T cells, or T cells were the source of the cDNA or gDNA that made up the material.

This CDR3 comprises 15 residues. Germline values: CDR1 KGHSH, CDR2 LQKENI. V was pared by 2 bases and J by 0 bases, with 11 bases between. Sequencing used peripheral blood. This sequence joins TRBV18 and TRBJ2-7; unclear D gene. This receptor was taken from a woman older than 75 with active or convalescent COVID-19. CDR3 in DNA: TGTGCCAGCTCACCATTTTCTCACAGCTCCTACGAGCAGTACTTC. Protein sequence: CASSPFSHSSYEQYF.